This T cell receptor beta chain was identified in a study of cytomegalovirus exposure and HLA in healthy donors (TCRdb year 2017). For context, the study as a whole: An earlier analysis of 550 to 700 of the donors reported 250 to 300 Gb of sequence data and 100 million to 130 million unique TCR beta sequences from about 180 million T cells. Roughly 290 gigabases of sequencing data and around 80 million unique TCR sequences made up an early release that covered approximately 700 HLA-typed donors. Among the 398 genotyped donors, 81% belonged to the genetic ancestry cluster associated with self-reported Caucasian donors. The study aimed to test whether signatures of past pathogen exposure could be identified by cataloging public T cell receptors. Using immunosequencing, the study profiled T cell repertoires from 666 subjects and related those repertoires to cytomegalovirus serostatus. A separate validation cohort of approximately 120 different subjects was used in addition to the 666-subject first cohort. To predict cytomegalovirus infection status, the study combined high-throughput TCR immunosequencing, statistical association of individual TCRs with disease status, and machine learning. A later analysis re-examined previously published TCR beta repertoires from over 500 donors and added high-resolution HLA genotyping to investigate patterns of TCR occurrence. Rather than drawing on any new phenotypic data, the later analysis identified candidate immune exposures from TCR beta sequences and the way those sequences occurred across donors. An earlier analysis of around 540 of the donors applied high-throughput TCR beta sequencing to assess whether each TCR beta V gene segment acted as functional or pseudogenic. Alongside the repertoire data, information on donor age, sex, ethnicity and CMV serostatus was compiled. Genome-wide SNP genotypes for about 65% of the roughly 700 donors were used in a later genetic analysis, which treated that subset as a discovery cohort. All discovery cohort repertoires had been generated on a single sequencing platform. Class I and class II HLA loci were covered by the typing at four-digit resolution. Typing coverage varied by locus: 629-630 donors for A, B, C, DRB1 and DQB1; more than 500 for DQA1; about 570 for DPA1; approximately 490 for DPB1. About 5 DR-DQ haplotypes were handled as single units for association and clustering, since linkage in the cohort was strong. Among about 360 genotyped donors of the cohort, an average of roughly 240,000 unique TCR beta nucleotide sequences were sequenced per donor, around a sixth of them non-productive. The paper's findings and limits, for the study overall: In an earlier analysis of 587 of the donors, most TCR beta V segments appeared in productive rearrangements about 87% or about 30% of the time, broadly matching IMGT annotations. Several of the top co-occurrence clusters appeared to be linked to parvovirus B19, influenza, CMV and Epstein-Barr virus, according to a later analysis. In both the original and validation cohorts, the classifier was reported to diagnose cytomegalovirus status with high specificity and sensitivity. Assigning TCR associations to individual alleles was difficult when HLA alleles, especially DR and DQ, strongly co-occurred. According to the authors, the approach could potentially be generalized to other disease states and immunological phenotypes. Because counts were too low, 15 to 20 rarely observed V segments, including chromosome 9 orphons, were excluded from the earlier analysis of some 540 of the donors. In a later analysis, TCR association rates were found to vary across HLA loci, with the most associated TCRs seen for DRB1 alleles and the fewest for HLA-C alleles. This cohort had only TCR beta chains sequenced, and the lack of alpha or paired-chain data limited which features could be detected. The sequencing pipeline was judged likely to have produced a cluster of highly shared sequence variants as a technical artifact. A later analysis associated about 16,000 TCR beta sequences with specific HLA alleles at a false discovery rate of 0.05. The study listed 150 to 200 TCR beta chains as associated with cytomegalovirus. Most TCR sequences were seen in very few donors, while some public TCRs were found in many individuals. Correlated functional status among segregating V segments might be attributable to linkage disequilibrium, but an unknown experimental factor could not be ruled out. Because some donors lacked HLA typing at each locus, the association tests relied only on the typed subset. The presence/absence analyses assumed that sequencing depth was roughly uniform across donors, and that assumption may not be true. A later genetic analysis reported fewer N-insertions in productive TCRs among donors in an Asian-associated ancestry cluster than the roughly 690-donor mean. Most CMV-associated TCR beta chains appeared to be HLA-restricted in a later analysis, and the HLA associations seemed to be driven largely by CMV exposure. Compared with equally common non-associated chains, HLA-associated TCR beta chains in a later analysis were more clonally expanded and had lower generation probabilities. Three of the identified cytomegalovirus-associated TCR beta chains were confirmed in vitro to be specific for cytomegalovirus antigens. CMV serostatus was the only immune exposure information available for the cohort. V-gene and J-gene trimming of TCR beta chains was associated with a missense DCLRE1C variant in a later genetic analysis, and the association was replicated in an independent cohort. A further reported finding was that TCR beta sequences accurately predicted the HLA-A and HLA-B alleles for most subjects in the first cohort.

The library relied on the immunoSEQ multiplex PCR assay. A mixture of 60 forward primers for TCR Vbeta segments and 13 reverse primers for TCR Jbeta segments was used in the multiplex PCR. A multiplex PCR assay on genomic DNA amplified the CDR3 region of rearranged TCR beta genes. The amplified TCR beta libraries were sequenced on the Illumina HiSeq System as 87-base-pair reads. In the paper's pipeline: In a later analysis, around 80 million unique TCR beta chains were counted across the 666 repertoires, and some 10 million of these chains were shared by at least two donors. To remove PCR and sequencing errors, raw reads were error-corrected and collapsed into unique sequences using a nearest-neighbor algorithm that merged closely related sequences. V, D and J gene segments were assigned by aligning CDR3 sequences to IMGT reference sequences. For a sequence to be retained, a match of at least six nucleotides to both a V gene segment and a J gene segment was required. Rearrangements were classified as productive when the CDR3 lacked stop codons and remained in frame with V and J, and all other rearrangements were classified as non-productive. CDR3 was defined by IMGT convention, running from the second conserved V-encoded cysteine to the conserved J-encoded phenylalanine. Sequences without an unambiguous match to a single V gene segment were excluded from the earlier analysis of 500 to 700 of the donors. In an earlier analysis of 587 of the donors, a V segment was called functional when productive rearrangements were above 56.7%, and segregating when the standard deviation between donors exceeded 5%. A statistical classification framework was developed to diagnose cytomegalovirus status using the catalog of TCR beta chain sequences. In a later analysis, V and J genes were assigned by comparing TCR nucleotide sequences against IMGT/GENE-DB human TR gene sequences. A later analysis assigned CDR3 sequences and most-parsimonious VDJ recombination scenarios with the TCRdist pipeline. In a later analysis, each TCR beta chain was defined by its CDR3 amino acid sequence together with its V-gene family, and reads lacking a unique V-gene family were excluded. In a later analysis, approximately 640 highly shared, low-generation-probability nucleotide sequences were removed to address suspected cross-contamination and a sequencing artifact. For each public chain, a later analysis derived a clonal expansion index from normalized ranks of inferred template counts within each repertoire. In a later analysis, generation probabilities were computed using a VDJ recombination model fitted to out-of-frame rearrangements, and the results were checked against IGoR. Hypergeometric tests were used in a later analysis to score TCR-TCR, TCR-HLA and TCR-CMV co-occurrence, with a repertoire-size bias correction applied to the TCR pairs. In a later analysis, false discovery rates were estimated by permuting HLA or CMV assignments 20 times. In a later analysis, co-occurring TCRs were grouped using DBSCAN, with TCRdist sequence similarity added in when clustering inside HLA-allele-positive subsets. Repertoires with fewer than 30,000 or more than 120,000 public chains, plus five repertoires with anomalous nucleotide sharing, were excluded from co-occurrence clustering. This immuneACCESS table, as held by TCRdb, lists in-frame sequences with V and J called but not all clones. Of the missing ones, under half trace to an unresolved V gene in checked studies; the others have no known cause. The V and J calls and clone size come from that table; D and trimming were worked out from the DNA. Here the sample has 150,000 or so clones; 73% occur a single time. The ten largest clones represent approximately 1.6% of the sample.

The cohort consisted of 600 or so healthy bone marrow donors. All cohort members were sampled while nominally healthy, although unrecorded immune exposures were likely present. The donor tested CMV seronegative and was one of the 352 seronegative cohort members. Every donor gave a peripheral blood sample, and the peripheral blood mononuclear cells from that sample were used for TCR beta sequencing. Genomic DNA was extracted from the blood cell samples with the Qiagen DNeasy Blood Extraction Kit. This clone was detected a few times. Its cognate antigen has yet to be identified. The input lacks base qualities; no much larger clone sits a single base away. Sequenced input: PBMCs. This receptor was taken from a woman younger than 35 in good health and CMV-seronegative.

The DNA is as follows: TGTGCCAGCAGCTTAGTGGGCGGGGGAGTCGAGCAGTACTTC. The resulting protein is CASSLVGGGVEQYF. The sequence joins TRBV7-8 to TRBJ2-7; TRBD2 aligns with 7 central bases. The CDR3 covers 14 residues, taking in both the cysteine and the phenylalanine. Just the 42-base CDR3 DNA is kept, in frame starting at base 1. The germline V and J ends show losses of 1 base and 6 bases respectively, and no gene match explains 6 bases of the junction. CDR1 and CDR2 (SGHVS, FQNEAQ) derive from the germline V gene.